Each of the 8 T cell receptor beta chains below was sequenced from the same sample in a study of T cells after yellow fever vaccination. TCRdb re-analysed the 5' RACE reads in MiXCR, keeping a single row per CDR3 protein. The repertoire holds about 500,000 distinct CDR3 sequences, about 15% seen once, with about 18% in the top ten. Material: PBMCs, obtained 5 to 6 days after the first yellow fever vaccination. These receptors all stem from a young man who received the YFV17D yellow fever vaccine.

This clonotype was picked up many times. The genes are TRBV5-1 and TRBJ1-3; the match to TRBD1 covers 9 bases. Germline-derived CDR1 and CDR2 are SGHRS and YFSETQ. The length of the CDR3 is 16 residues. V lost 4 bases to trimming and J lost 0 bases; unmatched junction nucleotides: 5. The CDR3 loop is CASSGTGTSSGNTIYF. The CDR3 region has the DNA TGCGCCAGCAGCGGGACAGGGACTAGCTCTGGAAACACCATATATTTT.

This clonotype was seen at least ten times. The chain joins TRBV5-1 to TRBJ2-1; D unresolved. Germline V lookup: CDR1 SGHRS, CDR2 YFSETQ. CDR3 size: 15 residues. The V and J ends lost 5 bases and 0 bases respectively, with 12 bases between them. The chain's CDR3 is CASRPSGNSYNEQFF. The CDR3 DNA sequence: TGCGCCAGCAGGCCCTCAGGAAACTCCTACAATGAGCAGTTCTTC.

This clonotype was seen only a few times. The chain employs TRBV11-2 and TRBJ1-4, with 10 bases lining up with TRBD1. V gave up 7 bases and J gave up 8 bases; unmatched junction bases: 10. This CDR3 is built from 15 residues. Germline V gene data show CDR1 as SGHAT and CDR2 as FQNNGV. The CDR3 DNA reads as TGTGCCAGCAACCGAAGAGACAGGGGGCCCGAAAAACTGTTTTTT. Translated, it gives CASNRRDRGPEKLFF.

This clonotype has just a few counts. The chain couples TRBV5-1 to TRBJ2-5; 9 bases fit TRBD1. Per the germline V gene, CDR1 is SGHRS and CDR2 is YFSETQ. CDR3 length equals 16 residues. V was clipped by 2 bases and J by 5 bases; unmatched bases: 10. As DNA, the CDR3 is TGCGCCAGCAGCTTCCCGCCGGGACAGGGCCCGGAGACCCAGTACTTC. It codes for CASSFPPGQGPETQYF. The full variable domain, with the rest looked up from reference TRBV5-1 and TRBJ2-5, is KAGVTQTPRYLIKTRGQQVTLSCSPISGHRSVSWYQQTPGQGLQFLFEYFSETQRNKGNFPGRFSGRQFSNSRSEMNVSTLELGDSALYLCASSFPPGQGPETQYFGPGTRLLVL.

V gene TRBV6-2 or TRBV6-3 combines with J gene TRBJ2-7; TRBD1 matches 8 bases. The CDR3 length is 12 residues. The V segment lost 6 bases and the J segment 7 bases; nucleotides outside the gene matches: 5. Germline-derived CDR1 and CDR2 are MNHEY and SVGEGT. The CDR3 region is CASSRGLGEQYV. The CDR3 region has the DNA TGTGCCAGCAGCAGGGGGCTTGGAGAGCAGTACGTC.

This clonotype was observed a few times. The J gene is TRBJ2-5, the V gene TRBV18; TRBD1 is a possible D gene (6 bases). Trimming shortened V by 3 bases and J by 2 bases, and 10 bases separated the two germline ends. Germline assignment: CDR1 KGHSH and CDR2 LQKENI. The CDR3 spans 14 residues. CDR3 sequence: CASSPGAGQETQYF. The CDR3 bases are TGTGCCAGCTCACCGGGGGCCGGACAAGAGACCCAGTACTTC.

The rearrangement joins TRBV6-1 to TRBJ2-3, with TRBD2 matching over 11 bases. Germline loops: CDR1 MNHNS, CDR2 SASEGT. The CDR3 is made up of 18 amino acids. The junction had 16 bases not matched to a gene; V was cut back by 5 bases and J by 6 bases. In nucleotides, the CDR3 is TGTGCCAGCAGTCGCATGCCAGGACTAGCGGGTTTATCGGATACGCAGTATTTT. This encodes CASSRMPGLAGLSDTQYF.

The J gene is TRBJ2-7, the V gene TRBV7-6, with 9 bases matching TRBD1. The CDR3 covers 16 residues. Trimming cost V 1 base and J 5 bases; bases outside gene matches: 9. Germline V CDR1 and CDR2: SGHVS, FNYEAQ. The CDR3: CASSLGVGTGPNEQYF. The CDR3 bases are TGTGCCAGCAGCTTAGGAGTCGGGACAGGGCCCAACGAGCAGTACTTC.